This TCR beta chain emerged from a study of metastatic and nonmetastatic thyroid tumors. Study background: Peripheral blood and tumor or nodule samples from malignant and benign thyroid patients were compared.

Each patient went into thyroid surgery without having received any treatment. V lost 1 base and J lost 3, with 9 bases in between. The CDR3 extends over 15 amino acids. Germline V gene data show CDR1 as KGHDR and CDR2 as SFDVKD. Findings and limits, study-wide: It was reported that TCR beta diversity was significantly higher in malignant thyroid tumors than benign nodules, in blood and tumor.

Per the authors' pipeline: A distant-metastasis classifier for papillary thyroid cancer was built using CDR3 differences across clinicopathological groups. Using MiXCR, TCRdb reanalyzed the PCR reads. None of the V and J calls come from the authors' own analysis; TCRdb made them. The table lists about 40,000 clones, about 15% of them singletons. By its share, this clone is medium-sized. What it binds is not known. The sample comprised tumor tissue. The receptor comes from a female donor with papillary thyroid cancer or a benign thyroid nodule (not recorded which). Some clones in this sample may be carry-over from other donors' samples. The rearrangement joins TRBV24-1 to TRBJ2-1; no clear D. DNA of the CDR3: TGTGCCACCAGTGATTTCAAGCGAGGCTACAATGAGCAGTTCTTC. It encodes CATSDFKRGYNEQFF.